This T cell receptor (beta chain) was identified during a study of blood T cell repertoires in COVID-19. Study-wide background: Sources were T cells, B-cell-depleted T cells, or PBMCs; the material itself was cDNA or gDNA.

Germline V gene data show CDR1 as LNHDA and CDR2 as SQIVND (reference sequence). The germline V and J ends were trimmed by 4 bases and 4 bases, with 17 bases remaining between them. CDR3 length: 16 residues. Sequencing used immunoSEQ multiplex PCR; TCRdb keeps in-frame clones, though not all of them. The repertoire holds fewer than 250,000 clones, with 80% to 90% as singletons. The receptor comes from a man aged 45-60 years with acute or convalescent COVID-19. Sequencing was carried out using peripheral blood. The chain recombines TRBV19 with TRBJ1-5; D not certain. CDR3 residues: CASSTQSSLGNQPQHF. Here the CDR3 DNA reads TGTGCCAGTAGTACCCAATCGTCTCTCGGGAATCAGCCCCAGCATTTT.